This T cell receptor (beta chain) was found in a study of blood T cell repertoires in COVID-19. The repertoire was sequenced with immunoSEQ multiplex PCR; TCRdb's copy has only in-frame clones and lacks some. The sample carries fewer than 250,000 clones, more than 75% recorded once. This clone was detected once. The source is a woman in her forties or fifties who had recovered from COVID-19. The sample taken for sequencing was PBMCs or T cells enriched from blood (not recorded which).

The DNA of the CDR3 is TGTGCCAGCAGTTCTGGGGGCCCCGGGAGGTACACTGAAGCTTTCTTT. Translation gives CASSSGGPGRYTEAFF. The V and J genes are TRBV27 and TRBJ1-1; D may be TRBD1 (6 bases). Trimming cost V 4 bases and J 3 bases, with 18 bases left between them. Germline V gives CDR1 MNHEY, CDR2 SMNVEV (reference sequence). The CDR3 has 16 amino acids.